A selection of T cell receptor beta chains follows, all from one sample in a study of regulatory T cells in long-lasting Graves disease. Each CDR3 protein is one row after TCRdb ran MiXCR on the multiplex PCR reads. Here the sample spans 400,000 to 500,000 distinct CDR3 sequences, 22% being singletons. This specimen was peripheral blood mononuclear cells (PBMCs), taken when the disease was refractory, from a patient treated with antithyroid drugs. All receptors come from a female donor with Graves disease. CDR3s leave out the opening cysteine and the closing phenylalanine or tryptophan. A D gene is named only where the DNA matches it firmly. The listing skips clone size in some rows; elsewhere it reads once, few, many or a size class.

d_call	clone_size	v_call	j_call	cdr3_aa
NA	many	TRBV29-1	TRBJ1-5	SVAVGEGQPQH
NA	once	TRBV20-1	TRBJ2-3	SATSGYTDTQY
NA	NA	TRBV11-3	TRBJ2-7	ASSLADFAYEQY
TRBD1	many	TRBV12-3/TRBV12-4	TRBJ1-6	ASSFRDRNSPLH
NA	NA	TRBV15	TRBJ2-5	ATSRAADQETQY
NA	many	TRBV20-1	TRBJ1-2	SARGSRVDGYT
NA	NA	TRBV20-1	TRBJ2-7	SARDRQMSSYEQY
TRBD2	NA	TRBV28	TRBJ2-3	ASSLGGGGTYTQY
NA	many	TRBV4-3	TRBJ1-2	ASSQDDRGYT
NA	few	TRBV3-1	TRBJ1-2	ASSPSTDSPGYT
TRBD1	many	TRBV28	TRBJ2-7	ASNKQGAREQY
TRBD2	many	TRBV28	TRBJ2-7	ASSESGGPSYEQY
NA	NA	TRBV7-9	TRBJ1-6	ASSLGLGQTNSPLH
TRBD1	many	TRBV28	TRBJ1-1	ASGLGTGNRNTEAF
TRBD2	few	TRBV7-7	TRBJ2-2	ASSLTSGGANTGELF
TRBD1	few	TRBV20-1	TRBJ2-7	SARTDRAPYEQY
NA	NA	TRBV12-3/TRBV12-4	TRBJ1-5	ASSLGTGGSQPQH
NA	few	TRBV3-1	TRBJ2-2	ASGLRGTGELF
NA	NA	TRBV7-2	TRBJ1-6	ASSLVGENSPLH
NA	NA	TRBV7-2	TRBJ2-2	ASSLASGNTGELF
NA	NA	TRBV6-2/TRBV6-3	TRBJ2-2	AGRQDLAGELF
NA	NA	TRBV5-6	TRBJ2-7	ASSGGERVYEQY
TRBD1	few	TRBV5-1	TRBJ1-1	ASSLESQGMDAF
NA	many	TRBV28	TRBJ1-4	ASNGGGDEKLF
NA	few	TRBV28	TRBJ1-6	ASSLKQAGPNSPLH
TRBD2	NA	TRBV6-2/TRBV6-3	TRBJ2-3	ASPRGGPDTQY
NA	NA	TRBV27	TRBJ1-5	ASSRGGAQH
NA	NA	TRBV6-1	TRBJ1-2	ASTGLDYGYT
NA	many	TRBV2	TRBJ2-5	ASSEARARGGETQY
NA	NA	TRBV7-9	TRBJ1-1	ASSAITGFSEAF
NA	many	TRBV28	TRBJ1-1	AVLGGVRTEAF
NA	NA	TRBV18	TRBJ1-4	ASSPRYNEKLF
TRBD1	many	TRBV20-1	TRBJ2-7	SALDRGHLYEQY
TRBD1	NA	TRBV11-2	TRBJ1-2	ASSLRRQGSNYGYT
NA	NA	TRBV6-1	TRBJ2-1	ASSPEGAISYNEQF
NA	NA	TRBV30	TRBJ1-1	AWSPHGDTEAF
NA	few	TRBV20-1	TRBJ1-5	SAWRGGVNQPQH
TRBD1	NA	TRBV28	TRBJ1-2	ASSPGQGSPHYGYT
TRBD2	NA	TRBV27	TRBJ2-7	ASSSRTSGLPYEQY
TRBD2	few	TRBV7-9	TRBJ2-5	ASSPRTSGKKPRGNQETQY
TRBD2	few	TRBV11-1	TRBJ2-7	ASRLPGLAGEIYDEQY
NA	few	TRBV5-1	TRBJ2-7	ASSRILTDEQY
NA	many	TRBV7-9	TRBJ1-1	ASSLPRDNTEAF
NA	many	TRBV7-2	TRBJ1-2	ASSLVLENYGYT
NA	many	TRBV7-2	TRBJ2-5	ASSLWGQETQY
NA	many	TRBV6-1	TRBJ1-1	ASSDSNQLSTEAF
NA	many	TRBV28	TRBJ2-2	ASSLSGGWNTGELF
NA	many	TRBV12-3/TRBV12-4	TRBJ1-2	ASSLPREAGYT
NA	NA	TRBV4-3	TRBJ1-2	ASSHALGGVKLHYGYT
NA	many	TRBV27	TRBJ2-5	ASSLTKVGETQY